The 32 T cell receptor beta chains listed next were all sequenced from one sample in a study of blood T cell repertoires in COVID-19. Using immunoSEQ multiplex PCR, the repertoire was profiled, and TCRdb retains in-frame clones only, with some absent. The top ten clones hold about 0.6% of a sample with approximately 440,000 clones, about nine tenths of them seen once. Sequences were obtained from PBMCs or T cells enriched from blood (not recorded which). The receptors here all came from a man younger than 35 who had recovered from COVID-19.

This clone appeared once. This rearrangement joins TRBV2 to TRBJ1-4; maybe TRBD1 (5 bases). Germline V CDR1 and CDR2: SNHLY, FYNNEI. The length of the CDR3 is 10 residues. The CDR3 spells CGGGNEKLFF. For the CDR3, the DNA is TGTGGCGGGGGGAATGAAAAACTGTTTTTT.

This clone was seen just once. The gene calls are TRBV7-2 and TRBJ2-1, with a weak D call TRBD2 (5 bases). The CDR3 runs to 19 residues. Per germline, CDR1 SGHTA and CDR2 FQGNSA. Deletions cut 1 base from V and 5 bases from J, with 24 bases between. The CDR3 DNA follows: TGTGCCAGCAGCTTAGAAGTGTCGGCTTCGGGCGGGTATAACAATGAGCAGTTCTTC. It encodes CASSLEVSASGGYNNEQFF.

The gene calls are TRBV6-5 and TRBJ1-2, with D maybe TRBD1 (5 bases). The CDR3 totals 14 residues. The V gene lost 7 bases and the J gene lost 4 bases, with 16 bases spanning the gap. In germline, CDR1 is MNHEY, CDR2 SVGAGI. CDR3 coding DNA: TGTGCCAGCACCCTCGGGGGTTCGACCTATGGCTACACCTTC. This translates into CASTLGGSTYGYTF.

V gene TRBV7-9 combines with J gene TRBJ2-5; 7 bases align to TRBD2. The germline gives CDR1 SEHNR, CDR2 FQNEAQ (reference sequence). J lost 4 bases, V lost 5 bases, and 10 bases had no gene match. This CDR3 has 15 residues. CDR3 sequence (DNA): TGTGCCAGCAGCAATATCGGGGGGAGGTCAGAGACCCAGTACTTC. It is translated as CASSNIGGRSETQYF.

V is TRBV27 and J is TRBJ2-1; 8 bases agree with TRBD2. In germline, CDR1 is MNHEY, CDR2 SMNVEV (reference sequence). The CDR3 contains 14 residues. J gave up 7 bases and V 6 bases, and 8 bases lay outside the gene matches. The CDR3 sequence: CASSTAGAWNEQFF. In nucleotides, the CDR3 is TGTGCCAGCAGCACAGCGGGAGCTTGGAATGAGCAGTTCTTC.

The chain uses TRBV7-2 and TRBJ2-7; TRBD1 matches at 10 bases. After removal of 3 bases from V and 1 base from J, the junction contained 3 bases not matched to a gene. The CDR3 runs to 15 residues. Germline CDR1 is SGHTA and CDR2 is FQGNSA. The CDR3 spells CASSLGQGFSYEQYF. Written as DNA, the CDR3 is TGTGCCAGCAGCTTGGGACAGGGGTTTTCCTACGAGCAGTACTTC.

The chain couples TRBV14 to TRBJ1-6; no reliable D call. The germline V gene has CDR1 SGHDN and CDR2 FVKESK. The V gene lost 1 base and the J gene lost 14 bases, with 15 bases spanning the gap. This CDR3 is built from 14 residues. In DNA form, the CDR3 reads TGTGCCAGCAGCCAAGCATCTACCGGTGTGGCCCTCCACTTT. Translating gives CASSQASTGVALHF. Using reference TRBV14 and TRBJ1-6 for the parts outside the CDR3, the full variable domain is EAGVTQFPSHSVIEKGQTVTLRCDPISGHDNLYWYRRVMGKEIKFLLHFVKESKQDESGMPNNRFLAERTGGTYSTLKVQPAELEDSGVYFCASSQASTGVALHFGNGTRLTVT.

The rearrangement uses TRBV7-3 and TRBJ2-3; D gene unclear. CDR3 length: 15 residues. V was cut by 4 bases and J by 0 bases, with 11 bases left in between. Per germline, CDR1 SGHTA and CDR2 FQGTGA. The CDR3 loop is CASSSHGASTDTQYF. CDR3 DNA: TGTGCCAGCAGCTCCCACGGAGCTAGCACAGATACGCAGTATTTT.

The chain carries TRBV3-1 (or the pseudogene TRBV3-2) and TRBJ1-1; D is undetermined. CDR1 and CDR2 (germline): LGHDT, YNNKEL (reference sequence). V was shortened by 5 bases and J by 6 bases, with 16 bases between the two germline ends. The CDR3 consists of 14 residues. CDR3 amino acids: CASSLDWEGPEAFF. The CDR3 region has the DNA TGTGCCAGCAGCTTGGACTGGGAGGGCCCTGAAGCTTTCTTT.

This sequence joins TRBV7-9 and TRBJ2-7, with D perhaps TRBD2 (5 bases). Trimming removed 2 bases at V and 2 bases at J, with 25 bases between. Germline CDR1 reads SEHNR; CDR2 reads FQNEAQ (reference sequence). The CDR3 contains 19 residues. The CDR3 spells CASSLNPPLGRAGTYEQYF. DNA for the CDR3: TGTGCCAGCAGCTTAAATCCTCCCCTCGGTAGGGCCGGGACCTACGAGCAGTACTTC.

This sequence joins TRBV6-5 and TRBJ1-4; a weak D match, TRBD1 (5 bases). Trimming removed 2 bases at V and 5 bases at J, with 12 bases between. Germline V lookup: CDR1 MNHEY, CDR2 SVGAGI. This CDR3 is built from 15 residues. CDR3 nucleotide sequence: TGTGCCAGCAGTTACAATGCCGGACAAAATGAAAAACTGTTTTTT. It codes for CASSYNAGQNEKLFF.

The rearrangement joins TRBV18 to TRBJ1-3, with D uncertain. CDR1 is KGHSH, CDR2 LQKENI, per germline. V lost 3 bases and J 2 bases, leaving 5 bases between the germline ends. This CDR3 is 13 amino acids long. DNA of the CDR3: TGTGCCAGCTCACCCCGGGCTGGAAACACCATATATTTT. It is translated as CASSPRAGNTIYF.

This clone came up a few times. The CDR3 DNA follows: TGCAGTGCTAGTGGTCTACTAGCGGGAGGCACAGATACGCAGTATTTT. Its protein is CSASGLLAGGTDTQYF. V is TRBV20-1 and J is TRBJ2-3; 11 bases are a match to TRBD2. This CDR3 region has 16 residues. From germline, CDR1 is DFQATT and CDR2 SNEGSKA (reference sequence). Losses at the gene ends were 3 bases for V and 1 base for J; bases not matched to a gene: 6.

CDR3 sequence reads: CASSQTILDRNTEAFF. The CDR3 bases are TGCGCCAGCAGCCAAACTATATTGGACAGGAACACTGAAGCTTTCTTT. This chain connects TRBV4-1 to TRBJ1-1, with D maybe TRBD1 (6 bases). V was pared by 2 bases and J by 1 base, with 14 bases between. The germline V gene has CDR1 MGHRA and CDR2 YSYEKL. The CDR3 is 16 residues long.

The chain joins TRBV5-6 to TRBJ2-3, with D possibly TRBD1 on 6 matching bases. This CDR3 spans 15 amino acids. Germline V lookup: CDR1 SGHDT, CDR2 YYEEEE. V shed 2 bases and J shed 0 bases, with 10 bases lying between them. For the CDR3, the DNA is TGTGCCAGCAGCTTCGGGACAAGAAGCACAGATACGCAGTATTTT. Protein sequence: CASSFGTRSTDTQYF.

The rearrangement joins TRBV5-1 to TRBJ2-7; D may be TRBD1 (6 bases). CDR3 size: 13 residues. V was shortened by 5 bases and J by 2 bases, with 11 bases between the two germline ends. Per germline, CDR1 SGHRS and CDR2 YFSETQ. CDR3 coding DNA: TGCGCCAGCAGGAGGGACACCCCCTACGAGCAGTACTTC. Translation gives CASRRDTPYEQYF. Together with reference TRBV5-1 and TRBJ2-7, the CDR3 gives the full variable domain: KAGVTQTPRYLIKTRGQQVTLSCSPISGHRSVSWYQQTPGQGLQFLFEYFSETQRNKGNFPGRFSGRQFSNSRSEMNVSTLELGDSALYLCASRRDTPYEQYFGPGTRLTVT.

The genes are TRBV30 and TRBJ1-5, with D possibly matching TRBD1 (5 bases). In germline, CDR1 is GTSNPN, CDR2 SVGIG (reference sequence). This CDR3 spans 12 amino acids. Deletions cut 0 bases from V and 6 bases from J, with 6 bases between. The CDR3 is CAWSVTGQPQHF. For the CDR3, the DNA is TGTGCCTGGAGTGTCACAGGTCAGCCCCAGCATTTT.

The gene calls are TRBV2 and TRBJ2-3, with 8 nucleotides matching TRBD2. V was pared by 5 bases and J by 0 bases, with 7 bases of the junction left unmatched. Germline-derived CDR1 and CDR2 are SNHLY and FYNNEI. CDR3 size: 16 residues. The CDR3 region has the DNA TGTGCCAGCAGTCTCCGACTAGCGCGTAGCACAGATACGCAGTATTTT. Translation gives CASSLRLARSTDTQYF.

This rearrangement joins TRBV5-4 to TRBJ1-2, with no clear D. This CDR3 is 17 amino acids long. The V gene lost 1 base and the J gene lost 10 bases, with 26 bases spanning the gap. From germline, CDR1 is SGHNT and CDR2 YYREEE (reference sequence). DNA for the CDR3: TGTGCCAGCAGCTTGACTGAATTAAAGGGTTCGAGGGCCATCTACACCTTC. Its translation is CASSLTELKGSRAIYTF.

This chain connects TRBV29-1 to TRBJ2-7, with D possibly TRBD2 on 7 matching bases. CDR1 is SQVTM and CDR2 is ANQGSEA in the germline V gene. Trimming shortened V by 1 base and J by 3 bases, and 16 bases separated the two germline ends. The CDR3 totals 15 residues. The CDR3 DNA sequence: TGCAGCGTTGAAGGAGGGGGGACTACTAGCTACGAGCAGTACTTC. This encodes CSVEGGGTTSYEQYF.

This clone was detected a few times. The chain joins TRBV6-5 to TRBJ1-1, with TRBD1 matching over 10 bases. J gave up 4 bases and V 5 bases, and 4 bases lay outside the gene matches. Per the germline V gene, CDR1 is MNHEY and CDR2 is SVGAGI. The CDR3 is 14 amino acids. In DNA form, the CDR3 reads TGTGCCAGCAGTCGGGACAGGGGCGGCACTGAAGCTTTCTTT. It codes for CASSRDRGGTEAFF.

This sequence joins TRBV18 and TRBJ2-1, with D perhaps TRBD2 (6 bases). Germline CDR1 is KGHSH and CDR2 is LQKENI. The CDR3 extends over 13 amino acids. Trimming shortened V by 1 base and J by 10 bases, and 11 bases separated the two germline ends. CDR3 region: CASSPQGGTEQFF. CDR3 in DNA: TGTGCCAGCTCACCACAGGGCGGGACGGAGCAGTTCTTC.

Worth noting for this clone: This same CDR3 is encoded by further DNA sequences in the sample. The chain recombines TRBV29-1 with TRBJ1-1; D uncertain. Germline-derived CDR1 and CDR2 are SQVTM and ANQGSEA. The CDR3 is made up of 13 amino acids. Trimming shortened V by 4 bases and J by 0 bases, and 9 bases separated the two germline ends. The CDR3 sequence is CSVVGRMNTEAFF. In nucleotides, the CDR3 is TGCAGCGTTGTTGGGCGCATGAACACTGAAGCTTTCTTT.

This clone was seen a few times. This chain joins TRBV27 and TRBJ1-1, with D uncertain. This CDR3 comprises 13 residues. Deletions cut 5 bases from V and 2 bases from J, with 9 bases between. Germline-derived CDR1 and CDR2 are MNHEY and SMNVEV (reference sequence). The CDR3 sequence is CASSTTINTEAFF. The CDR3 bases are TGTGCCAGCAGTACCACAATAAACACTGAAGCTTTCTTT.

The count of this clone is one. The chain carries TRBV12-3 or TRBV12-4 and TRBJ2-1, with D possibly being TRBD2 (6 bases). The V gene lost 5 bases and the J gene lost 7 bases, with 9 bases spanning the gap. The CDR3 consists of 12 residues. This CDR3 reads CASSAGRNEQFF. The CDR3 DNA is TGTGCCAGCAGTGCGGGACGGAATGAGCAGTTCTTC.

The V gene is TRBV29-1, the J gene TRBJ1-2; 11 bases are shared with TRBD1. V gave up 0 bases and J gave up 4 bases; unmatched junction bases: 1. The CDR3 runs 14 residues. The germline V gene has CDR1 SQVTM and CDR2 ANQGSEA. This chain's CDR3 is CSVEDGTGGYGYTF. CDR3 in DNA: TGCAGCGTTGAAGATGGGACAGGGGGCTATGGCTACACCTTC. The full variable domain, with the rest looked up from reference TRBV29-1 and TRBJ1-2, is SAVISQKPSRDICQRGTSLTIQCQVDSQVTMMFWYRQQPGQSLTLIATANQGSEATYESGFVIDKFPISRPNLTFSTLTVSNMSPEDSSIYLCSVEDGTGGYGYTFGSGTRLTVV.

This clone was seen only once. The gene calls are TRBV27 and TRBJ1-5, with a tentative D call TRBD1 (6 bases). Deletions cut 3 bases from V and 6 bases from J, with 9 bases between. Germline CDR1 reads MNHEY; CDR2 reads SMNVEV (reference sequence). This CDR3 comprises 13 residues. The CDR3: CASSFRGGQPQHF. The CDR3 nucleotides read TGTGCCAGCAGTTTTCGAGGGGGTCAGCCCCAGCATTTT.

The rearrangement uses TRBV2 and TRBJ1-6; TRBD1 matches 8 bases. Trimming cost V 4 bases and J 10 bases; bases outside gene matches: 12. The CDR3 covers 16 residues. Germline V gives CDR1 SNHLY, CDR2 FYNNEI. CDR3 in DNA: TGTGCCAGCAGTGTATTTGGACAGGGTGGAGGATCACCCCTCCACTTT. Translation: CASSVFGQGGGSPLHF. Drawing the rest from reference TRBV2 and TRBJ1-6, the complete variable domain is EPEVTQTPSHQVTQMGQEVILRCVPISNHLYFYWYRQILGQKVEFLVSFYNNEISEKSEIFDDQFSVERPDGSNFTLKIRSTKLEDSAMYFCASSVFGQGGGSPLHFGNGTRLTVT.

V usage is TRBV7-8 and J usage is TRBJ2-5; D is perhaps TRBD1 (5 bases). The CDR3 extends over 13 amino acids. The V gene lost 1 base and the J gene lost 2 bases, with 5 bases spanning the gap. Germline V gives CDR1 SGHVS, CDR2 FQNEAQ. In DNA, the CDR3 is TGTGCCAGCAGCTTAGACAGGCAAGAGACCCAGTACTTC. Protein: CASSLDRQETQYF.

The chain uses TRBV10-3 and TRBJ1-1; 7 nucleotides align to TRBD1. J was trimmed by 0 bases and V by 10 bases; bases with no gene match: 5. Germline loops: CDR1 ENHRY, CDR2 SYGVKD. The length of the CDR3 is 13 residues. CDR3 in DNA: TGTGCCACCTTGGGACAGTTGAACACTGAAGCTTTCTTT. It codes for CATLGQLNTEAFF.

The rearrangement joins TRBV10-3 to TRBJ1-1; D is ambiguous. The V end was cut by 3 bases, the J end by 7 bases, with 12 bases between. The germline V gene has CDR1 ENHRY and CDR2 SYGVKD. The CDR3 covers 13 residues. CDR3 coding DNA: TGTGCCATCAGTGACGGTCCAGCGGATGAAGCTTTCTTT. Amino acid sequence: CAISDGPADEAFF.

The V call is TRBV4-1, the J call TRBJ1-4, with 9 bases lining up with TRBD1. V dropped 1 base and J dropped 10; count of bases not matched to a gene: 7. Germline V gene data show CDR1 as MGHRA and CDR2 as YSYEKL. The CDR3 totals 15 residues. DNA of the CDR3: TGCGCCAGCAGCCAAGGAGAACAGGGGGCGCGAAAACTGTTTTTT. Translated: CASSQGEQGARKLFF.